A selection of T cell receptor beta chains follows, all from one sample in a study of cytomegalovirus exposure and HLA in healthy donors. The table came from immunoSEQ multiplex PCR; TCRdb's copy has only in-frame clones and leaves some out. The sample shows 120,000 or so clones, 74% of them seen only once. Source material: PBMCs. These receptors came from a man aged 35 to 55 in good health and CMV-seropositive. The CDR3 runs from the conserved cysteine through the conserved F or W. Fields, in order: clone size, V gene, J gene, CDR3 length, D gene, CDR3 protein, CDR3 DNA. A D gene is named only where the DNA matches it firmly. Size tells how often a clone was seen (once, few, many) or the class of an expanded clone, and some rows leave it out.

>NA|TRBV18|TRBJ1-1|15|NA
CASSPRDTLNTEAFF
TGTGCCAGCTCACCTCGGGACACCCTGAACACTGAAGCTTTCTTT
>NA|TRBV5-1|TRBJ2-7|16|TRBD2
CASSPGTSGGASQQYF
TGCGCCAGCAGCCCCGGGACTAGCGGGGGGGCAAGTCAGCAGTACTTC
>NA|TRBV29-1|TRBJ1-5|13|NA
CSVSRGTNQPQHF
TGCAGCGTTTCGAGGGGGACCAATCAGCCCCAGCATTTT
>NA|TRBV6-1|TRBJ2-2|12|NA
CASRGDGGELFF
TGTGCCAGTCGGGGTGACGGCGGGGAGCTGTTTTTT
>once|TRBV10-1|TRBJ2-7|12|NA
CASRRGGYEQYF
TGCGCCAGCAGGAGAGGGGGCTACGAGCAGTACTTC
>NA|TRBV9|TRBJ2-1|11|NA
CASSFRGEQFF
TGTGCCAGCAGCTTTCGAGGTGAGCAGTTCTTC
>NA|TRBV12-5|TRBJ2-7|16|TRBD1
CASALRQGSLEYEQYF
TGTGCTAGTGCCCTACGACAGGGGTCCTTAGAGTACGAGCAGTACTTC
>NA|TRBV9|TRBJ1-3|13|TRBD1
CASSPRQGSTIYF
TGTGCCAGCAGCCCGCGACAGGGCTCCACCATATATTTT
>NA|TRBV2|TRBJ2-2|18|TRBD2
CASSQRGAGTRYTGELFF
TGTGCCAGCAGCCAGAGGGGGGCCGGGACTAGATACACCGGGGAGCTGTTTTTT
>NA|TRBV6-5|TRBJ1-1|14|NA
CASRDGGQNTEAFF
TGTGCCAGCAGAGATGGAGGGCAGAACACTGAAGCTTTCTTT
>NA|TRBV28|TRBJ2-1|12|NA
CASSEVEYEQFF
TGTGCCAGCAGTGAAGTCGAGTATGAGCAGTTCTTC
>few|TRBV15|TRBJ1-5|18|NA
CATSSSGGRPYSNQPQHF
TGTGCCACCAGCAGCTCGGGGGGGCGGCCTTATAGCAATCAGCCCCAGCATTTT
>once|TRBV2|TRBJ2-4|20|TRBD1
CASSEVFRGQGQLAKNIQYF
TGTGCCAGCAGTGAAGTTTTTAGAGGACAGGGCCAATTAGCCAAAAACATTCAGTACTTC
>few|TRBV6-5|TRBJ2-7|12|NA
CAATSGTYEQYF
TGTGCTGCGACTAGTGGGACCTACGAGCAGTACTTC
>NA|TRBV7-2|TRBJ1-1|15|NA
CASSLGGPRGIEAFF
TGTGCCAGCAGCTTAGGTGGACCACGGGGGATAGAAGCTTTCTTT
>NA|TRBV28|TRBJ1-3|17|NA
CASSTGLPGGSGNTIYF
TGTGCCAGCAGCACCGGACTTCCGGGAGGATCTGGAAACACCATATATTTT
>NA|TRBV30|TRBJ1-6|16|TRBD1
CAWSLPKTGGGSPLHF
TGTGCCTGGAGTCTTCCAAAGACAGGGGGCGGTTCACCCCTCCACTTT
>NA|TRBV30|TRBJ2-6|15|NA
CAWSPGWEGANVLTF
TGTGCCTGGAGTCCTGGCTGGGAGGGGGCCAACGTCCTGACTTTC
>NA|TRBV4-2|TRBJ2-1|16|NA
CASSPSGVGSGLEQFF
TGTGCCAGCAGCCCAAGTGGGGTTGGTAGCGGTCTTGAGCAGTTCTTC
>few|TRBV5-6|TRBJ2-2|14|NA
CASSWGGNTGELFF
TGTGCCAGCAGCTGGGGCGGGAACACCGGGGAGCTGTTTTTT
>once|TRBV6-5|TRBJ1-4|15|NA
CASSYKGGGREKLFF
TGTGCCAGCAGCTACAAGGGGGGCGGGAGGGAAAAACTGTTTTTT
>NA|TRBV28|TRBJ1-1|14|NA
CASSLSTPGTEAFF
TGTGCCAGCAGTTTATCCACGCCGGGGACTGAAGCTTTCTTT
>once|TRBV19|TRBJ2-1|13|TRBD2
CASKTSGGNEQFF
TGTGCCAGTAAGACTAGCGGTGGGAATGAGCAGTTCTTC
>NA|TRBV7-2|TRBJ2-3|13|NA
CASSLSQVDTQYF
TGTGCCAGCAGCTTAAGTCAGGTCGATACGCAGTATTTT
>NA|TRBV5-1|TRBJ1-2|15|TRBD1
CASRQLQGPNYGYTF
TGCGCCAGCAGACAGCTACAGGGGCCTAACTATGGCTACACCTTC
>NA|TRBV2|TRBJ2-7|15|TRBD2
CASSDRTSGSYEQYF
TGTGCCAGCAGTGACCGGACTAGCGGCTCCTACGAGCAGTACTTC
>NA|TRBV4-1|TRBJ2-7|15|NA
CASSQVTSPAYEQYF
TGCGCCAGCAGCCAAGTCACTAGCCCAGCCTACGAGCAGTACTTC
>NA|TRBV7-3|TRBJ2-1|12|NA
CASSFGDGEQFF
TGTGCCAGCAGCTTCGGAGACGGTGAGCAGTTCTTC
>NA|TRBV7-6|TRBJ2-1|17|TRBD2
CASSMTSGGIPYNEQFF
TGTGCCAGCAGCATGACTAGCGGGGGGATCCCCTACAATGAGCAGTTCTTC
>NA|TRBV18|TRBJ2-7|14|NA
CASSPVQTDYEQYF
TGTGCCAGCTCACCTGTTCAGACTGACTACGAGCAGTACTTC
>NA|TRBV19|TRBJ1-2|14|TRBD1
CASIRGQGVDGYTF
TGTGCCAGTATCCGAGGACAGGGCGTGGATGGCTACACCTTC
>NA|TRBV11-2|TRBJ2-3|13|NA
CASFSRLTDTQYF
TGTGCCAGCTTCTCGCGTCTAACAGATACGCAGTATTTT
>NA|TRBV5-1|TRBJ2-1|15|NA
CASSLGAPTVYEQFF
TGCGCCAGCAGCTTGGGGGCCCCCACTGTGTATGAGCAGTTCTTC
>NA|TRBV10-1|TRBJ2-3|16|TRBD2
CASSETTGGRTDTQYF
TGCGCCAGCAGTGAGACAACGGGGGGACGCACAGATACGCAGTATTTT
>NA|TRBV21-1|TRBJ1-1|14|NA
CASTIDSLNTEAFF
TGTGCCAGCACCATTGACAGCCTGAACACTGAAGCTTTCTTT
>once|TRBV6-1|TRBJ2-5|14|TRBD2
CASTEGRGSETQYF
TGTGCCAGCACCGAGGGGCGGGGGTCAGAGACCCAGTACTTC
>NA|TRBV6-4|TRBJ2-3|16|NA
CASSPGRETISDTQYF
TGTGCCAGCAGCCCAGGTCGGGAGACCATTTCAGATACGCAGTATTTT
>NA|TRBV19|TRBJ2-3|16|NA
CASSIERRGGTDTQYF
TGTGCCAGTAGTATAGAGAGGCGGGGAGGCACAGATACGCAGTATTTT
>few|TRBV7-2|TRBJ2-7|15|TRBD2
CASSLTALADYEQYF
TGTGCCAGCAGCCTTACCGCACTAGCGGACTACGAGCAGTACTTC
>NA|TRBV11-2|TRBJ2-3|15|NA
CASSSSTGGLDTQYF
TGTGCCAGCAGCTCCAGTACTGGGGGACTGGATACGCAGTATTTT
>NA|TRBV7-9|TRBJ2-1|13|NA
CASSPLGYNEQFF
TGTGCCAGCAGTCCCCTAGGCTACAATGAGCAGTTCTTC
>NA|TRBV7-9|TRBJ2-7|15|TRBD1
CASSLWDRSTYEQYF
TGTGCCAGCAGCTTGTGGGACAGGAGCACCTACGAGCAGTACTTC
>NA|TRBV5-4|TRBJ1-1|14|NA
CASSSGGKRAEAFF
TGTGCCAGCAGCTCCGGGGGTAAACGCGCTGAAGCTTTCTTT
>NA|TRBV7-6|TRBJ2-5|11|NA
CASSHSETQYF
TGTGCCAGCAGCCACTCGGAGACCCAGTACTTC
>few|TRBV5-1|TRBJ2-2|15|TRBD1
CASSSTGFNTGELFF
TGCGCCAGCAGCTCGACAGGGTTTAACACCGGGGAGCTGTTTTTT
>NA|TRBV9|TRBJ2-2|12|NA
CASSADTGELFF
TGTGCCAGCAGCGCCGACACCGGGGAGCTGTTTTTT
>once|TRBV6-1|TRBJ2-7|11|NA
CASRDRYEQYF
TGTGCCAGCAGAGACAGGTACGAGCAGTACTTC
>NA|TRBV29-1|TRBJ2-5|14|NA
CSVTRPPGQETQYF
TGCAGCGTTACCCGTCCCCCGGGACAAGAGACCCAGTACTTC